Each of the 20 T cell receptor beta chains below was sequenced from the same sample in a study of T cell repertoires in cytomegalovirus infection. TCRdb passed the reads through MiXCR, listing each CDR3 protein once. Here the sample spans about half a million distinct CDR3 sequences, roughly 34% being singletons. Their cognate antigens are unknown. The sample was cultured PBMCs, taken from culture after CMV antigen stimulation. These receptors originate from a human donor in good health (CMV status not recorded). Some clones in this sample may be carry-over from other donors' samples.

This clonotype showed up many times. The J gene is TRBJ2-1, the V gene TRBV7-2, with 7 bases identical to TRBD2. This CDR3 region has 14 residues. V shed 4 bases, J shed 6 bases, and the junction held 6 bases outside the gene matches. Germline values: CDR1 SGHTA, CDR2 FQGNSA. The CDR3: CASSYSRGVNEQFF. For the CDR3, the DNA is TGTGCCAGCAGCTACAGCCGGGGGGTCAATGAGCAGTTCTTC.

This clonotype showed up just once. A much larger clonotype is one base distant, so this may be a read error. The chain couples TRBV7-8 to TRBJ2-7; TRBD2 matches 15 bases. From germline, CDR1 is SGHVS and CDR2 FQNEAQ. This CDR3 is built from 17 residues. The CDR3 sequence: CANSRGLAGGSAYEQYF. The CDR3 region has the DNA TGTGCCAACAGCCGCGGACTAGCGGGAGGGAGTGCCTACGAGCAGTACTTC.

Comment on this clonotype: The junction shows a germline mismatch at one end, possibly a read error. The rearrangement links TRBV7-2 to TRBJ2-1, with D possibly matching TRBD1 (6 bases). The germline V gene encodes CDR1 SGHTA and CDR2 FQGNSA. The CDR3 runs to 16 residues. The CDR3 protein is CANSQRQAFSYNEQFF. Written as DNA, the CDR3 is TGTGCCAACAGCCAGAGACAGGCTTTCTCCTACAATGAGCAGTTCTTC.

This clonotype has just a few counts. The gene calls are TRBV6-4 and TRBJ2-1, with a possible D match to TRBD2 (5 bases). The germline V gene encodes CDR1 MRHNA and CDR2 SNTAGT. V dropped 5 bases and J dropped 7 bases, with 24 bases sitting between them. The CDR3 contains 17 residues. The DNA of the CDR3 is TGTGCCAGCAGTTCAATTCCCACGAGGGCGGGTATTAATGAGCAGTTCTTC. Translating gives CASSSIPTRAGINEQFF.

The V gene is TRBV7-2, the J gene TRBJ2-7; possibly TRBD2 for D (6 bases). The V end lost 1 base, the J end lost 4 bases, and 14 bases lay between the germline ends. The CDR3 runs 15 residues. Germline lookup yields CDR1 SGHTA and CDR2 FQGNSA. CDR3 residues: CASSLGGLASYEQYV. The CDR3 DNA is TGTGCCAGCAGCTTAGGGGGCCTAGCGAGTTACGAGCAGTACGTC.

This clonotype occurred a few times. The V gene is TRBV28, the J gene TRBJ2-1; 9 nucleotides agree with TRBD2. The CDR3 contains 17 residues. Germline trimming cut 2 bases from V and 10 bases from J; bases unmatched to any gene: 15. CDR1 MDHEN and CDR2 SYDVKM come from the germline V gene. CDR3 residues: CASSLIGSGSGIGEQFF. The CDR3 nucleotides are TGTGCCAGCAGTTTAATCGGTAGCGGGAGTGGGATAGGGGAGCAGTTCTTC.

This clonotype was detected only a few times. The CDR3: CASSRGGPSRQGFGYTF. CDR3 sequence (DNA): TGCGCCAGCAGCCGAGGTGGGCCTTCCAGACAGGGATTCGGCTACACCTTC. This chain links TRBV4-1 with TRBJ1-2; TRBD1 matches at 7 bases. This CDR3 is built from 17 residues. The germline gives CDR1 MGHRA, CDR2 YSYEKL. V lost 4 bases, J lost 8 bases, and 19 bases stayed unmatched.

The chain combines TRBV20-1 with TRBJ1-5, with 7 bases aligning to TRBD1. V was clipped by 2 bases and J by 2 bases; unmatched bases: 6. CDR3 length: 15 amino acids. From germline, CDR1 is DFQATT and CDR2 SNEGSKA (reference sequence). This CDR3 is CSARTPGTGNQPQHF. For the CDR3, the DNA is TGCAGTGCTAGAACCCCCGGGACAGGCAATCAGCCCCAGCATTTT.

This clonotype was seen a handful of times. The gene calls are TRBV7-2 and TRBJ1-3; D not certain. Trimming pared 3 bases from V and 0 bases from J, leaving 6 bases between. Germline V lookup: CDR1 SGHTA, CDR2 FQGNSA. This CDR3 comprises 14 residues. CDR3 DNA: TGTGCCAGCAGCTTTTGGGGCTCTGGAAACACCATATATTTT. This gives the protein CASSFWGSGNTIYF. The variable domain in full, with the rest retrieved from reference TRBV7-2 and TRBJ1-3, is GAGVSQSPSNKVTEKGKDVELRCDPISGHTALYWYRQSLGQGLEFLIYFQGNSAPDKSGLPSDRFSAERTGGSVSTLTIQRTQQEDSAVYLCASSFWGSGNTIYFGEGSWLTVV.

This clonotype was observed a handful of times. In DNA, the CDR3 is TGTGCCAGCACATCGGAATTCTATGGCTACACCTTC. Translated: CASTSEFYGYTF. V gene TRBV7-9 combines with J gene TRBJ1-2; no reliable D call. The CDR3 loop spans 12 amino acids. Trimming removed 7 bases from V and 4 bases from J, with 10 bases in between. Germline V gene sequence: CDR1 SEHNR, CDR2 FQNEAQ (reference sequence). The variable domain in full, with the rest retrieved from reference TRBV7-9 and TRBJ1-2, is DTGVSQNPRHKITKRGQNVTFRCDPISEHNRLYWYRQTLGQGPEFLTYFQNEAQLEKSRLLSDRFSAERPKGSFSTLEIQRTEQGDSAMYLCASTSEFYGYTFGSGTRLTVV.

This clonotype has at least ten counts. The CDR3 DNA reads as TGTGCCAGCAGCTTAGGGGGGGTTAACCTTTTAGAGCAGTTCTTC. This translates into CASSLGGVNLLEQFF. The chain has TRBV7-2 and TRBJ2-1; possibly TRBD2 for D (6 bases). The CDR3 length is 15 residues. Trimming removed 1 base from V and 10 bases from J, with 17 bases in between. Germline V gene data show CDR1 as SGHTA and CDR2 as FQGNSA.

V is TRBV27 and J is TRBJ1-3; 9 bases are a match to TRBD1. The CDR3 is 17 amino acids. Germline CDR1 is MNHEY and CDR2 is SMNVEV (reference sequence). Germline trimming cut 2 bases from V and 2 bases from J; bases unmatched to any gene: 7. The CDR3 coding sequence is TGTGCCAGCAGTTTACTAGGACAGGGGAACGCTGGAAACACCATATATTTT. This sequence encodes CASSLLGQGNAGNTIYF.

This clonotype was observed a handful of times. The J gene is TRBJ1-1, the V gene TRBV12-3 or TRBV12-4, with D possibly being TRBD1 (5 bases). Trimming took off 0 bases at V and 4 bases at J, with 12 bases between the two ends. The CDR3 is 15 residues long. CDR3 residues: CASSLALGGGTEAFF. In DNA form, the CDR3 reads TGTGCCAGCAGTTTAGCGCTCGGGGGGGGCACTGAAGCTTTCTTT.

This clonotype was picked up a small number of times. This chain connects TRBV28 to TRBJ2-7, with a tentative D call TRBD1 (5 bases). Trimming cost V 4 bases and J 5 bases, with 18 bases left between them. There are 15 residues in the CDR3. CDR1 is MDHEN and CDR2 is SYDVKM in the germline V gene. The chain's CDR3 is CASSSPSAGHHEQYF. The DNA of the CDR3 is TGTGCCAGCAGTTCCCCCTCGGCAGGGCACCACGAGCAGTACTTC.

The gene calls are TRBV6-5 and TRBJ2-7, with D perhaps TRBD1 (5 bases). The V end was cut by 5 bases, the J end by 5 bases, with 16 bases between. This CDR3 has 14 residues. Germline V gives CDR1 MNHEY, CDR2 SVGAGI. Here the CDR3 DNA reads TGTGCCAGCAGTGACGGCCCCCAGGGTAACGAGCAGTACTTC. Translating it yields CASSDGPQGNEQYF.

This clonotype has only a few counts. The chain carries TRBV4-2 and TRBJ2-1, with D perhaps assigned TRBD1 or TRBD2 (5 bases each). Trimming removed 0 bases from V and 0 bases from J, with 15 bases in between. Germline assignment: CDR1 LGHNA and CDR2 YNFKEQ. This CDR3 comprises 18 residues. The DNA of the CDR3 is TGTGCCAGCAGCCAAGAAGGGGTAAGGGAGCGCTCCTACAATGAGCAGTTCTTC. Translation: CASSQEGVRERSYNEQFF.

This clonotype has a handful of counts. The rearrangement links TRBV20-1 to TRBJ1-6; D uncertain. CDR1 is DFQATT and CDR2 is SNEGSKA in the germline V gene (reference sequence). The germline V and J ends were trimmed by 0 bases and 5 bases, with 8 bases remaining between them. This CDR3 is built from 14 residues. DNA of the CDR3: TGCAGTGCTAGAGATCCAACTGATAATTCACCCCTCCACTTT. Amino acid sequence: CSARDPTDNSPLHF.

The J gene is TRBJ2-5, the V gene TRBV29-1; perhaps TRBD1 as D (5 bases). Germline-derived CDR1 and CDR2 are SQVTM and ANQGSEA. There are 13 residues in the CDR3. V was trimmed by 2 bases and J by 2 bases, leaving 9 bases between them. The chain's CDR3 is CSVEPAGQETQYF. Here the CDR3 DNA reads TGCAGCGTTGAACCGGCAGGGCAAGAGACCCAGTACTTC.

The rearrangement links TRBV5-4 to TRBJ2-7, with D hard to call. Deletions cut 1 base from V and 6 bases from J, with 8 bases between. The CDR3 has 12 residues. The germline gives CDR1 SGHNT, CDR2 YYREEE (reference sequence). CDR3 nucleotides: TGTGCCAGCAGCTTGCCCCCGGTCGAGCAGTACGTC. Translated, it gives CASSLPPVEQYV.

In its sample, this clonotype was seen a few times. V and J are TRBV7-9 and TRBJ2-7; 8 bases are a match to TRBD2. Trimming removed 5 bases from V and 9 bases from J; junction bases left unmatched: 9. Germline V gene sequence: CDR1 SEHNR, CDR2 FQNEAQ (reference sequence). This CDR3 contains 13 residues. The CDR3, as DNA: TGTGCCAGCAGCCCTCCGGGACTAGGAACGCAGTACGTC. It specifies CASSPPGLGTQYV.